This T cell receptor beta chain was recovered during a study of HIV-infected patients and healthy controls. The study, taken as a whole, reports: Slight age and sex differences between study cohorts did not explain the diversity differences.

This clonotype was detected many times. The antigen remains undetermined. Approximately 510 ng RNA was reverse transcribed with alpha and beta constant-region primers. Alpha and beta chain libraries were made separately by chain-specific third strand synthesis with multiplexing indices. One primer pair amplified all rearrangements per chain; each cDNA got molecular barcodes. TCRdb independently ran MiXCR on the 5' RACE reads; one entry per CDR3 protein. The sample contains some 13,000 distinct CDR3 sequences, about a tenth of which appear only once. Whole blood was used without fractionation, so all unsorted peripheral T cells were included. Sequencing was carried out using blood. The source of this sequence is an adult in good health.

CDR3 loop: CASSPCLPGEREFYHEQFF. CDR3 nucleotide sequence: TGTGCCAGCAGCCCATGTTTACCGGGCGAGCGGGAGTTTTATCATGAGCAGTTCTTC. The chain couples TRBV7-2 to TRBJ2-1; 8 bases are a match to TRBD2. CDR3 length: 19 residues. Germline values: CDR1 SGHTA, CDR2 FQGNSA. V lost 5 bases to trimming and J lost 8 bases; unmatched junction nucleotides: 23.